A selection of T cell receptor beta chains follows, all from one sample in a study of CD8 T cells in Susac syndrome. TCRdb itself ran the immunoSEQ multiplex PCR reads through MiXCR, one entry per CDR3 protein. Here the sample spans approximately 120,000 distinct CDR3 sequences, 90% to 95% being singletons. Sequencing was carried out using CD4+ T cells from PBMCs. The receptors here all came from a human donor in good health. CDR3s include the opening cysteine and the closing phenylalanine or tryptophan. D genes are given only for firm matches. Clone size is not always given. Where it is, it says once, few, many or a class for expanded clones.

TRBJ1-1	TRBD1	TRBV4-2	-	CASSQDHRIMTGVPAFF	TGTGCCAGCAGCCAAGATCACCGTATTATGACAGGGGTACCAGCTTTCTTT
TRBJ2-3	TRBD1	TRBV5-4	-	CASSSRDRATDTQYF	TGTGCCAGCAGCTCTCGGGACAGGGCCACAGATACGCAGTATTTT
TRBJ2-1	-	TRBV7-9	-	CASSSDGRRFNEQFF	TGTGCCAGCAGCTCAGACGGTCGGCGTTTCAATGAGCAGTTCTTC
TRBJ2-1	-	TRBV20-1	-	CSARDLANGEQFF	TGCAGTGCTAGAGATCTAGCTAACGGGGAGCAGTTCTTC
TRBJ1-2	-	TRBV20-1	-	CSARDSVNYGYTF	TGCAGTGCTAGAGACTCGGTGAACTATGGCTACACCTTC
TRBJ2-7	-	TRBV4-2	-	CASSQGVTVSWKGVPYEQYF	TGTGCCAGCAGCCAAGGAGTGACAGTCTCTTGGAAGGGCGTCCCCTACGAGCAGTACTTC
TRBJ2-7	-	TRBV4-1	-	CASSRVLSYEQYF	TGCGCCAGCAGCCGGGTCCTCTCCTACGAGCAGTACTTC
TRBJ1-2	-	TRBV2	-	CASSVNGGNGYTF	TGTGCCAGCAGTGTGAATGGGGGAAATGGCTACACCTTC
TRBJ2-5	-	TRBV6-5	-	CASSYQPGVPETQYF	TGTGCCAGCAGTTACCAACCGGGAGTCCCAGAGACCCAGTACTTC
TRBJ2-7	TRBD2	TRBV6-5	few	CASIPAAGLPYEQYF	TGTGCCAGCATCCCTGCAGCGGGATTGCCCTACGAGCAGTACTTC
TRBJ1-5	-	TRBV12-3/TRBV12-4	-	CASRPGTVNQPQHF	TGTGCCAGCAGGCCCGGGACGGTCAATCAGCCCCAGCATTTT
TRBJ1-4	-	TRBV20-1	once	CSARDRLEKKLFF	TGCAGTGCTAGAGATCGACTAGAAAAAAAACTGTTTTTT
TRBJ1-5	-	TRBV21-1	-	CASSKMFYEKSGPQHF	TGTGCCAGCAGCAAGATGTTCTATGAAAAAAGCGGGCCCCAGCATTTT
TRBJ2-1	-	TRBV7-2	-	CASKKSGSSYNEQFF	TGTGCCAGCAAAAAAAGCGGCAGCTCCTACAATGAGCAGTTCTTC
TRBJ2-4	-	TRBV7-2	-	CASSLGLGDLAKNIQYF	TGTGCCAGCAGCTTAGGGCTGGGGGATCTAGCCAAAAACATTCAGTACTTC
TRBJ2-3	TRBD2	TRBV20-1	-	CSAMREGSADTQYF	TGCAGTGCTATGCGGGAGGGTTCTGCAGATACGCAGTATTTT
TRBJ1-1	-	TRBV5-1	-	CASSLRALGGTEAFF	TGCGCCAGCAGCTTGCGAGCACTTGGAGGCACTGAAGCTTTCTTT
TRBJ2-1	-	TRBV12-3/TRBV12-4	-	CASTTRWHPYNEQFF	TGTGCCAGCACCACAAGATGGCACCCCTACAATGAGCAGTTCTTC
TRBJ2-5	TRBD2	TRBV20-1	-	CSAREDAGGPRETQYF	TGCAGTGCTAGAGAGGACGCGGGAGGGCCGCGGGAGACCCAGTACTTC
TRBJ1-2	-	TRBV12-3/TRBV12-4	-	CASSLGYGYTF	TGTGCCAGCAGTTTAGGCTATGGCTACACCTTC
TRBJ1-5	-	TRBV11-2	-	CASSLDRTGFTPQHF	TGTGCCAGCAGCTTAGATAGAACAGGGTTTACGCCCCAGCATTTT
TRBJ1-4	-	TRBV18	-	CASSYATNEKLFF	TGTGCCAGCTCATACGCAACTAATGAAAAACTGTTTTTT
TRBJ2-7	TRBD1	TRBV20-1	-	CSATDRGYAYEQYF	TGCAGTGCTACCGACAGGGGGTATGCCTACGAGCAGTACTTC
TRBJ2-7	-	TRBV10-3	-	CATGQDSLMNEQYF	TGTGCCACCGGGCAAGACAGCCTGATGAACGAGCAGTACTTC
TRBJ1-5	-	TRBV29-1	-	CSVRAGETQPQHF	TGCAGCGTTCGGGCAGGGGAGACGCAGCCCCAGCATTTT
TRBJ1-2	-	TRBV3-1	-	CASSQGIIQGYGYTF	TGTGCCAGCAGCCAAGGGATTATACAGGGCTATGGCTACACCTTC
TRBJ2-7	TRBD1	TRBV28	once	CASSSPGQGGDEQYF	TGTGCCAGCAGCTCTCCTGGACAGGGGGGCGACGAGCAGTACTTC
TRBJ1-3	-	TRBV7-2	-	CASSLGPGNTIYF	TGTGCCAGCAGCTTGGGACCCGGAAACACCATATATTTT
TRBJ2-7	TRBD1	TRBV5-1	-	CASSLDRGPNEQYF	TGCGCCAGCAGCTTGGACAGGGGGCCTAACGAGCAGTACTTC
TRBJ2-5	TRBD2	TRBV5-1	-	CASSLHGTLGGETQYF	TGCGCCAGCAGCTTACACGGGACTCTGGGAGGGGAGACCCAGTACTTC
TRBJ1-1	-	TRBV6-1	-	CAARSPGKNTEAFF	TGTGCCGCCAGGAGCCCGGGTAAGAACACTGAAGCTTTCTTT
TRBJ1-1	TRBD1	TRBV12-3/TRBV12-4	-	CASKIDRVSTEAFF	TGTGCCAGCAAGATCGACAGGGTTAGCACTGAAGCTTTCTTT
TRBJ2-7	-	TRBV29-1	-	CSVARDGHYEQYF	TGCAGCGTTGCGAGGGACGGACACTACGAGCAGTACTTC
TRBJ2-7	-	TRBV12-3/TRBV12-4	once	CASSRTASYEQYF	TGTGCCAGCAGTCGGACAGCCTCCTACGAGCAGTACTTC
TRBJ1-2	TRBD1	TRBV6-1	once	CASSRQGIDYGYTF	TGTGCCAGCAGCCGACAGGGGATCGACTATGGCTACACCTTC